The 14 T cell receptor beta chains presented below share a single source sample, sequenced in a study of shared clonotypes between healthy human individuals. As defined, naive CD8 cells were CD45RO-negative and positively selected for CCR7, with terminally differentiated effector memory CD45RA+ cells excluded. Assay: immunoSEQ multiplex PCR; the TCRdb copy retains only in-frame clones and omits some. This table has about 2.2 million clones, about 93% appearing once. The sequencing sample was made of naive CD8+ T cells from PBMCs. The receptors here all came from a man younger than 30 in good health. Some clones in this sample may be carry-over from other donors' samples.

This clone was observed once. V usage is TRBV13 and J usage is TRBJ1-4, with 7 bases that match TRBD1. Germline values: CDR1 PRHDT, CDR2 FYEKMQ (reference sequence). The CDR3 has 15 residues. The trim removed 5 bases at V and 2 bases at J, leaving 5 bases unmatched. The CDR3 sequence is CASSPPGQTNEKLFF. CDR3 coding DNA: TGTGCCAGCAGCCCGCCGGGACAGACTAATGAAAAACTGTTTTTT.

The chain links TRBV18 to TRBJ2-5; 9 bases are a match to TRBD1. The CDR3 totals 13 residues. Unmatched junction bases numbered 3, after V lost 8 bases and J lost 2 bases. Germline V lookup: CDR1 KGHSH, CDR2 LQKENI. The CDR3 nucleotides read TGTGCCAGCCGGGACAGGGAACAAGAGACCCAGTACTTC. Its protein is CASRDREQETQYF.

The CDR3 nucleotides are TGTGCCAGCAGTCCCCTTTATTACCTAGCCGGAGATGAGCAGTTCTTC. This sequence encodes CASSPLYYLAGDEQFF. This chain connects TRBV27 to TRBJ2-1; the D gene is possibly TRBD2 (5 bases). The germline V gene has CDR1 MNHEY and CDR2 SMNVEV (reference sequence). This CDR3 has 16 residues. V lost 5 bases and J lost 8, with 22 bases in between.

The gene calls are TRBV19 and TRBJ1-1; D remains ambiguous. This CDR3 comprises 14 residues. V was shortened by 5 bases and J by 2 bases, with 12 bases between the two germline ends. Germline V gene lookup returns CDR1 LNHDA and CDR2 SQIVND (reference sequence). CDR3 sequence reads: CASSGSGENTEAFF. In nucleotides, the CDR3 is TGTGCCAGTAGTGGATCAGGTGAAAACACTGAAGCTTTCTTT.

This chain connects TRBV4-1 to TRBJ1-1, with D hard to call. CDR3 length: 17 amino acids. CDR1 is MGHRA, CDR2 YSYEKL, per germline. The V end lost 1 base, the J end lost 0 bases, and 15 bases lay between the germline ends. In nucleotides, the CDR3 is TGCGCCAGCAGCCAAGGCCGGATCCAAACCCTGAACACTGAAGCTTTCTTT. This encodes CASSQGRIQTLNTEAFF.

The chain links TRBV18 to TRBJ2-1, with D maybe TRBD1 (5 bases). The CDR3 totals 17 residues. Germline V CDR1 and CDR2: KGHSH, LQKENI. V lost 1 base, J lost 3 bases, and 16 bases lay in between. This CDR3 is CASSPREGVVNYNEQFF. DNA of the CDR3: TGTGCCAGCTCACCACGGGAAGGGGTCGTTAACTACAATGAGCAGTTCTTC.

The rearrangement links TRBV27 to TRBJ2-7; the D gene could be TRBD1 or TRBD2 (5 bases each). V lost 7 bases to trimming and J lost 2 bases, with 27 bases between them. Germline values: CDR1 MNHEY, CDR2 SMNVEV (reference sequence). The CDR3 contains 18 residues. For the CDR3, the DNA is TGTGCCAGCACCCCGGGGCCAGGGTTGGCGGGCACTCCCTACGAGCAGTACTTC. Residues: CASTPGPGLAGTPYEQYF.

The rearrangement joins TRBV29-1 to TRBJ2-1; TRBD2 matches at 12 bases. With 5 bases clipped from V and 6 bases from J, the junction kept 8 bases outside the gene matches. CDR1 SQVTM and CDR2 ANQGSEA come from the germline V gene. This CDR3 is 15 amino acids long. The CDR3 here is CSVILAGGPSNEQFF. Written as DNA, the CDR3 is TGCAGCGTTATCCTAGCGGGAGGGCCCTCCAATGAGCAGTTCTTC.

This clone appeared a few times. Other DNA variants within this sample encode the same CDR3. The V and J genes are TRBV7-9 and TRBJ1-1; TRBD1 aligns across 7 bases. The V segment lost 5 bases and the J segment 3 bases; nucleotides outside the gene matches: 3. The CDR3 is 13 residues long. CDR1 is SEHNR and CDR2 is FQNEAQ in the germline V gene (reference sequence). CDR3 sequence reads: CASSPGGDTEAFF. In DNA, the CDR3 is TGTGCCAGCAGCCCAGGGGGGGACACTGAAGCTTTCTTT. Supplemented by reference TRBV7-9 and TRBJ1-1, the full variable domain reads DTGVSQNPRHKITKRGQNVTFRCDPISEHNRLYWYRQTLGQGPEFLTYFQNEAQLEKSRLLSDRFSAERPKGSFSTLEIQRTEQGDSAMYLCASSPGGDTEAFFGQGTRLTVV.

The rearrangement uses TRBV7-8 and TRBJ2-7; D is perhaps TRBD1 (5 bases). This CDR3 is built from 14 residues. The ends were cut back, 2 bases at V and 4 bases at J, with 12 bases in the middle. Germline values: CDR1 SGHVS, CDR2 FQNEAQ. The CDR3 DNA is TGTGCCAGCAGCTTACGCAGGGAAGGGTACGAGCAGTACTTC. Its protein product is CASSLRREGYEQYF.

The V call is TRBV5-8, the J call TRBJ1-2; D remains ambiguous. Deletions cut 2 bases from V and 0 bases from J, with 17 bases between. In germline, CDR1 is SGHTS, CDR2 YDEGEE. The CDR3 covers 17 residues. Here the CDR3 DNA reads TGTGCCAGCAGCTTCCCCGGACCCTCGAAGACTAACTATGGCTACACCTTC. Translated: CASSFPGPSKTNYGYTF.

The chain is built from TRBV28 and TRBJ1-5, with D uncertain. CDR3 length equals 15 residues. Trimming shortened V by 1 base and J by 10 bases, and 17 bases separated the two germline ends. Germline V gene data show CDR1 as MDHEN and CDR2 as SYDVKM. The CDR3 DNA reads TGTGCCAGCAGTTTATATGTCCCCCAGGAGGAACCCCAGCATTTT. Protein: CASSLYVPQEEPQHF.

The genes are TRBV7-9 and TRBJ1-6, with TRBD1 as a possible D gene (6 bases). V was cut by 3 bases and J by 0 bases, with 9 bases left in between. The CDR3 covers 16 residues. CDR1 SEHNR and CDR2 FQNEAQ come from the germline V gene (reference sequence). Here the CDR3 reads CASSFTGSSYNSPLHF. As DNA, the CDR3 is TGTGCCAGCAGCTTTACAGGGAGCTCCTATAATTCACCCCTCCACTTT.

V and J are TRBV28 and TRBJ2-1; 9 bases fit TRBD1. V gave up 4 bases and J gave up 5 bases; unmatched junction bases: 3. There are 14 residues in the CDR3. Per the germline V gene, CDR1 is MDHEN and CDR2 is SYDVKM. The CDR3 loop reads CASSSRDRDNEQFF. The CDR3 nucleotides are TGTGCCAGCAGTTCGCGGGACAGGGACAATGAGCAGTTCTTC.